Each of the 9 T cell receptor beta chains below was sequenced from the same sample in a study of glioma-infiltrating T cells after dendritic cell vaccination. Repertoires were generated with immunoSEQ multiplex PCR, while TCRdb's copy carries only in-frame clones and drops some. The profile shows roughly 82,000 clones, roughly 90% of them singletons. This material consisted of blood, taken before dendritic cell vaccination. The receptors were gathered from a human donor with glioblastoma.

This chain links TRBV18 with TRBJ2-7; 7 bases align to TRBD1. The CDR3 covers 15 residues. With V trimmed by 1 base and J by 5 bases, 8 bases remained unmatched. Germline V gene data show CDR1 as KGHSH and CDR2 as LQKENI. CDR3 bases: TGTGCCAGCTCACCACGGGCAGGGGGTAATAACGAGCAGTACTTC. Translating it yields CASSPRAGGNNEQYF.

This chain connects TRBV29-1 to TRBJ1-1; 7 nucleotides match TRBD1. Looked up from germline, CDR1 is SQVTM and CDR2 is ANQGSEA. This CDR3 spans 13 amino acids. Trimming at V came to 3 bases and at J to 4 bases, leaving 5 bases not matched to a gene. The CDR3 DNA reads TGCAGCGTTGACCACAGGGGCGGCACTGAAGCTTTCTTT. Protein product: CSVDHRGGTEAFF.

CDR3 residues: CASRPTTGNTEAFF. Written as DNA, the CDR3 is TGTGCCAGCAGGCCAACTACAGGGAACACTGAAGCTTTCTTT. The chain employs TRBV2 and TRBJ1-1; D is perhaps TRBD1 (5 bases). V was cut by 6 bases and J by 1 base, with 12 bases left in between. The CDR3 is made up of 14 amino acids. Germline V gives CDR1 SNHLY, CDR2 FYNNEI.

With respect to this clone: This same CDR3 is encoded by further DNA sequences in the sample. This rearrangement joins TRBV4-1 to TRBJ2-7; TRBD2 agrees at 8 bases. The CDR3 spans 15 residues. Trimming at V came to 0 bases and at J to 3 bases, leaving 4 bases not matched to a gene. From germline, CDR1 is MGHRA and CDR2 YSYEKL. CDR3 sequence reads: CASSQEGSGGYEQYF. The CDR3 nucleotides read TGCGCCAGCAGCCAAGAAGGCAGCGGGGGCTACGAGCAGTACTTC.

This clone was detected only once. DNA for the CDR3: TGCAGCCTGGGTAGCCCAGAGACCCAGTACTTC. Translation gives CSLGSPETQYF. V gene TRBV20-1 combines with J gene TRBJ2-5; D remains unclear. Per the germline V gene, CDR1 is DFQATT and CDR2 is SNEGSKA (reference sequence). This CDR3 has 11 amino acids.

The rearrangement joins TRBV2 to TRBJ2-1, with TRBD2 as a possible D gene (7 bases). Trimming took 4 bases from V and 6 from J, leaving 10 bases between them. The length of the CDR3 is 13 residues. CDR1 is SNHLY, CDR2 FYNNEI, per germline. CDR3: CASSVGGVNEQFF. The CDR3 DNA reads TGTGCCAGCAGTGTAGGGGGGGTCAATGAGCAGTTCTTC.

The chain links TRBV6-1 to TRBJ2-5; the match to TRBD2 covers 7 bases. Germline-derived CDR1 and CDR2 are MNHNS and SASEGT. The V segment lost 1 base and the J segment 4 bases; nucleotides outside the gene matches: 3. This CDR3 is built from 14 residues. CDR3 sequence (DNA): TGTGCCAGCAGTGAAGGCGGGAGTCGAGAGACCCAGTACTTC. Amino acid sequence: CASSEGGSRETQYF.

The rearrangement joins TRBV7-9 to TRBJ1-4; D gene ambiguous. The V end was cut by 4 bases, the J end by 0 bases, with 12 bases between. The CDR3 is 16 residues long. The germline CDR1 and CDR2 sequences are SEHNR and FQNEAQ (reference sequence). CDR3 sequence: CASSSPTGATNEKLFF. DNA for the CDR3: TGTGCCAGCAGCTCCCCGACTGGAGCAACTAATGAAAAACTGTTTTTT.

The chain links TRBV29-1 to TRBJ1-1; D gene unclear. Germline CDR1 is SQVTM and CDR2 is ANQGSEA. V was cut by 0 bases and J by 0 bases, with 5 bases left in between. The CDR3 totals 13 residues. The CDR3: CSVEEGVNTEAFF. As DNA, the CDR3 is TGCAGCGTTGAAGAGGGAGTGAACACTGAAGCTTTCTTT. The full variable domain, completed using reference TRBV29-1 and TRBJ1-1, is SAVISQKPSRDICQRGTSLTIQCQVDSQVTMMFWYRQQPGQSLTLIATANQGSEATYESGFVIDKFPISRPNLTFSTLTVSNMSPEDSSIYLCSVEEGVNTEAFFGQGTRLTVV.